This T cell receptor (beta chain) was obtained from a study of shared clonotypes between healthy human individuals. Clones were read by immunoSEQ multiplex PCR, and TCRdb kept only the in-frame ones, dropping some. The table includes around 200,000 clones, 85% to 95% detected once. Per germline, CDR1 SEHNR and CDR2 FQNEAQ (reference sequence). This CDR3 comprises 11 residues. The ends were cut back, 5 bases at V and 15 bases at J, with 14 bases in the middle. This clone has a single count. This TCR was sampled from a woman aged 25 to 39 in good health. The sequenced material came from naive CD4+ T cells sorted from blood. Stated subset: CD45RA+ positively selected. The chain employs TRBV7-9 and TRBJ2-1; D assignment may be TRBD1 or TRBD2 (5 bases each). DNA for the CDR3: TGTGCCAGCAGCCCTGTACGGGACGGGTTCTTC. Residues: CASSPVRDGFF.